The 24 T cell receptor beta chains presented below share a single source sample, sequenced in a study of radiotherapy plus CTLA-4 blockade in lung cancer. TCRdb's copy holds only in-frame clones and misses some; the assay was immunoSEQ multiplex PCR. The data show roughly 100,000 clones, about 85% seen once. This sample comprised peripheral blood, obtained from a patient treated with radiotherapy plus ipilimumab. All receptors come from a human donor with non-small cell lung cancer that progressed on radiotherapy plus ipilimumab. Some clones in this sample may be carry-over from other donors' samples.

CDR3 amino acids: CASSPQSPLETNYGYTF. CDR3 nucleotide sequence: TGTGCCAGCAGCCCCCAGTCCCCCCTGGAGACAAACTATGGCTACACCTTC. The genes are TRBV7-2 and TRBJ1-2; D not certain. Trimming took off 5 bases at V and 2 bases at J, with 21 bases between the two ends. Germline CDR1 SGHTA, CDR2 FQGNSA. CDR3 length equals 17 residues.

This chain joins TRBV2 and TRBJ2-7; D gene ambiguous. V was trimmed by 7 bases and J by 3 bases, leaving 4 bases between them. The CDR3 is made up of 10 amino acids. Germline values: CDR1 SNHLY, CDR2 FYNNEI. The chain's CDR3 is CASMSYEQYF. The CDR3 DNA follows: TGTGCCAGCATGAGCTACGAGCAGTACTTC.

Comment on this clone: Compared with germline, one end of the junction differs, possibly owing to a read error. The chain carries TRBV7-9 and TRBJ1-1; 8 bases map to TRBD1. CDR1 is SEHNR and CDR2 is FQNEAQ in the germline V gene (reference sequence). This CDR3 spans 13 amino acids. The CDR3 is CASRRQGNAEAFF. The CDR3 nucleotides are TGTGCCAGCAGAAGACAGGGGAACGCTGAAGCTTTCTTT. The variable domain in full, with the rest retrieved from reference TRBV7-9 and TRBJ1-1, is DTGVSQNPRHKITKRGQNVTFRCDPISEHNRLYWYRQTLGQGPEFLTYFQNEAQLEKSRLLSDRFSAERPKGSFSTLEIQRTEQGDSAMYLCASRRQGNAEAFFGQGTRLTVV.

This clone was detected once. The chain couples TRBV7-2 to TRBJ2-1, with 10 bases aligning to TRBD2. This CDR3 contains 16 residues. The ends lost 3 bases at V and 2 bases at J; junction bases unmatched: 4. Germline values: CDR1 SGHTA, CDR2 FQGNSA. The CDR3 protein is CASSFSGGLTYNEQFF. The CDR3 DNA sequence: TGTGCCAGCAGCTTTAGCGGGGGGCTTACCTACAATGAGCAGTTCTTC.

This clone appeared once. The gene calls are TRBV6-5 and TRBJ2-3, with 11 bases identical to TRBD2. After removal of 7 bases from V and 4 bases from J, the junction contained 4 bases not matched to a gene. Germline values: CDR1 MNHEY, CDR2 SVGAGI. The CDR3 covers 14 residues. The CDR3 DNA sequence: TGTGCCAGCACCAATAGCGGGGGGGCAGATACGCAGTATTTT. Translating it yields CASTNSGGADTQYF.

The gene calls are TRBV9 and TRBJ2-3, with 7 positions matching TRBD2. The CDR3 loop spans 16 amino acids. Germline-derived CDR1 and CDR2 are SGDLS and YYNGEE. Losses at the gene ends were 2 bases for V and 1 base for J; bases not matched to a gene: 7. The CDR3 nucleotides are TGTGCCAGCAGCGTTTATTTTGCGGGGGGCACAGATACGCAGTATTTT. Its protein is CASSVYFAGGTDTQYF.

The genes are TRBV19 and TRBJ2-7, with D maybe TRBD1 (6 bases). The CDR3 runs to 14 residues. Trimming shortened V by 3 bases and J by 6 bases, and 15 bases separated the two germline ends. The germline CDR1 and CDR2 sequences are LNHDA and SQIVND (reference sequence). The CDR3 DNA reads TGTGCCAGTAGTATTACGGGACAAGTCGGCGAGCAGTACTTC. Encoded protein: CASSITGQVGEQYF.

V is TRBV29-1 and J is TRBJ2-7; D might be TRBD2 (6 bases). Germline V gives CDR1 SQVTM, CDR2 ANQGSEA. V was shortened by 4 bases and J by 2 bases, with 12 bases between the two germline ends. The CDR3 runs 13 residues. As DNA, the CDR3 is TGCAGCGTTGCCCGACTAGTACCCTACGAGCAGTACTTC. Translated: CSVARLVPYEQYF.

J is TRBJ2-1 and V is TRBV29-1; D perhaps matches TRBD1 (5 bases). This CDR3 spans 12 amino acids. Germline CDR1 is SQVTM and CDR2 is ANQGSEA. V was trimmed by 0 bases and J by 8 bases, leaving 8 bases between them. CDR3 sequence: CSVEDLRDEQFF. For the CDR3, the DNA is TGCAGCGTTGAAGATCTCAGGGATGAGCAGTTCTTC.

The V call is TRBV6-1, the J call TRBJ2-1, with D perhaps matching TRBD1 (6 bases). Germline lookup yields CDR1 MNHNS and CDR2 SASEGT. Trimming took 3 bases from V and 15 from J, leaving 21 bases between them. The length of the CDR3 is 14 residues. This CDR3 reads CASSDEWTAVGLFF. The CDR3 DNA reads TGTGCCAGCAGTGACGAATGGACAGCCGTGGGTTTGTTCTTC.

CDR3 residues: CASSLVLAGEQFF. In DNA form, the CDR3 reads TGCGCCAGCAGCTTGGTGCTAGCGGGTGAGCAGTTCTTC. The V call is TRBV5-1, the J call TRBJ2-1, with 8 bases lining up with TRBD2. J gave up 9 bases and V 0 bases, and 2 bases lay outside the gene matches. Germline CDR1 and CDR2: SGHRS and YFSETQ. CDR3 size: 13 residues. The full variable domain, with the rest looked up from reference TRBV5-1 and TRBJ2-1, is KAGVTQTPRYLIKTRGQQVTLSCSPISGHRSVSWYQQTPGQGLQFLFEYFSETQRNKGNFPGRFSGRQFSNSRSEMNVSTLELGDSALYLCASSLVLAGEQFFGPGTRLTVL.

This chain joins TRBV5-1 and TRBJ2-7, with D uncertain. V lost 6 bases, J lost 0 bases, and 13 bases lay in between. In germline, CDR1 is SGHRS, CDR2 YFSETQ. The CDR3 sequence is 14 residues long. The CDR3: CASTLEGSSYEQYF. The CDR3 DNA follows: TGCGCCAGCACACTGGAAGGGTCCTCCTACGAGCAGTACTTC.

This clone appeared once. The chain couples TRBV10-3 to TRBJ2-2; 7 bases are a match to TRBD1. Trimming at V came to 10 bases and at J to 2 bases, leaving 7 bases not matched to a gene. The germline V gene has CDR1 ENHRY and CDR2 SYGVKD. The CDR3 spans 14 residues. The CDR3 DNA reads TGTGCCACGGACGACAGGGTTAACACCGGGGAGCTGTTTTTT. Translating it yields CATDDRVNTGELFF.

This clone is a singleton in its sample. The rearrangement links TRBV27 to TRBJ2-7; 8 nucleotides align to TRBD2. This CDR3 spans 14 amino acids. Germline assignment: CDR1 MNHEY and CDR2 SMNVEV (reference sequence). Trimming removed 2 bases from V and 3 bases from J; junction bases left unmatched: 3. The CDR3 here is CASSLAGGFYEQYF. The DNA of the CDR3 is TGTGCCAGCAGTTTAGCGGGGGGATTCTACGAGCAGTACTTC.

The genes are TRBV6-1 and TRBJ1-2; tentatively, D is TRBD1 (6 bases). CDR1 is MNHNS and CDR2 is SASEGT in the germline V gene. The CDR3 spans 13 residues. V lost 6 bases and J lost 8, with 16 bases in between. CDR3 protein: CASSADNGGGYTF. The CDR3 DNA follows: TGTGCCAGCAGCGCCGACAATGGGGGCGGCTACACCTTC.

J is TRBJ2-7 and V is TRBV5-4, with 7 bases identical to TRBD1. Trimming cost V 4 bases and J 0 bases; bases outside gene matches: 4. CDR1 is SGHNT and CDR2 is YYREEE in the germline V gene (reference sequence). This CDR3 comprises 14 residues. The CDR3 protein is CASSRGQDSYEQYF. CDR3 DNA: TGTGCCAGCAGCCGAGGACAGGACTCCTACGAGCAGTACTTC. The complete variable domain, with remaining parts taken from reference TRBV5-4 and TRBJ2-7, reads ETGVTQSPTHLIKTRGQQVTLRCSSQSGHNTVSWYQQALGQGPQFIFQYYREEENGRGNFPPRFSGLQFPNYSSELNVNALELDDSALYLCASSRGQDSYEQYFGPGTRLTVT.

The chain links TRBV4-3 to TRBJ2-2; no firm D call. Trimming pared 4 bases from V and 5 bases from J, leaving 8 bases between. Germline CDR1 and CDR2: LGHNA and YSLEER. This CDR3 region has 13 residues. As DNA, the CDR3 is TGCGCCAGCAGCCTCTTGAGTACCGGGGAGCTGTTTTTT. Amino acid sequence: CASSLLSTGELFF.

The V gene is TRBV28, the J gene TRBJ2-4; no firm D call. Germline V lookup: CDR1 MDHEN, CDR2 SYDVKM. The V end lost 5 bases, the J end lost 8 bases, and 16 bases lay between the germline ends. The CDR3 is 14 amino acids. CDR3 nucleotides: TGTGCCAGCAGTCCGACTGGGGTTGGGTACATTCAGTACTTC. Encoded protein: CASSPTGVGYIQYF. The entire variable domain, with the rest obtained from reference TRBV28 and TRBJ2-4, is as follows: DVKVTQSSRYLVKRTGEKVFLECVQDMDHENMFWYRQDPGLGLRLIYFSYDVKMKEKGDIPEGYSVSREKKERFSLILESASTNQTSMYLCASSPTGVGYIQYFGAGTRLSVL.

The V and J genes are TRBV9 and TRBJ1-1, with D maybe TRBD1 (5 bases). The CDR3 has 15 amino acids. Germline CDR1 SGDLS, CDR2 YYNGEE. V lost 4 bases to trimming and J lost 0 bases, with 13 bases between them. CDR3 protein: CASSSRGGMNTEAFF. As DNA, the CDR3 is TGTGCCAGCAGCTCCCGGGGCGGTATGAACACTGAAGCTTTCTTT.

The rearrangement uses TRBV30 and TRBJ2-1; D gene unclear. CDR1 is GTSNPN, CDR2 SVGIG, per germline (reference sequence). CDR3 length: 14 amino acids. V lost 0 bases, J lost 3 bases, and 9 bases lay in between. In DNA form, the CDR3 reads TGTGCCTGGAGTGTACTGACGGACTACAATGAGCAGTTCTTC. This translates into CAWSVLTDYNEQFF.

This clone occurred a few times. The chain is built from TRBV5-6 and TRBJ2-3; D is uncertain. Germline V lookup: CDR1 SGHDT, CDR2 YYEEEE. There are 15 residues in the CDR3. V was cut by 3 bases and J by 4 bases, with 15 bases left in between. CDR3: CASSSYTHAPDTQYF. The CDR3 DNA is TGTGCCAGCAGCTCTTACACCCACGCCCCAGATACGCAGTATTTT.

This chain connects TRBV5-1 to TRBJ2-5, with D tentatively TRBD1 (6 bases). Germline values: CDR1 SGHRS, CDR2 YFSETQ. V lost 0 bases to trimming and J lost 2 bases, with 11 bases between them. The CDR3 totals 15 residues. For the CDR3, the DNA is TGCGCCAGCAGCTTGGGGCAGGGGCAACAAGAGACCCAGTACTTC. This translates into CASSLGQGQQETQYF.

This chain connects TRBV7-2 to TRBJ2-7, with D uncertain. With 1 base removed from V and 3 bases from J, the gap between germline ends came to 10 bases. CDR1 and CDR2 (germline): SGHTA, FQGNSA. This CDR3 spans 14 amino acids. As DNA, the CDR3 is TGTGCCAGCAGCTTAGGATTTGGGAACTACGAGCAGTACTTC. Translation: CASSLGFGNYEQYF.

The gene calls are TRBV29-1 and TRBJ1-2, with unresolved D. In germline, CDR1 is SQVTM, CDR2 ANQGSEA. The length of the CDR3 is 10 residues. V lost 3 bases and J lost 2, with 1 base in between. This CDR3 is CSVENYGYTF. For the CDR3, the DNA is TGCAGCGTTGAGAACTATGGCTACACCTTC. The whole variable domain, filled in from reference TRBV29-1 and TRBJ1-2, reads SAVISQKPSRDICQRGTSLTIQCQVDSQVTMMFWYRQQPGQSLTLIATANQGSEATYESGFVIDKFPISRPNLTFSTLTVSNMSPEDSSIYLCSVENYGYTFGSGTRLTVV.